Each of the 31 T cell receptor beta chains below was sequenced from the same sample in a study of radiotherapy plus CTLA-4 blockade in lung cancer. Here immunoSEQ multiplex PCR was the method, and the copy in TCRdb shows in-frame clones only, minus some. This table holds 90,000 to 150,000 clones, roughly 74% found once. The sequences come from peripheral blood, collected from a patient treated with radiotherapy plus ipilimumab. The receptor source for this set is a human donor with non-small cell lung cancer who had a partial response to radiotherapy plus ipilimumab.

This chain uses TRBV5-1 with TRBJ2-7; 8 bases match TRBD1. Looked up from germline, CDR1 is SGHRS and CDR2 is YFSETQ. This CDR3 comprises 15 residues. V dropped 0 bases and J dropped 6; count of bases not matched to a gene: 8. In DNA, the CDR3 is TGCGCCAGCAGCTTGGAGGACAGGGCTTCTTCCGAGCAGTACTTC. It codes for CASSLEDRASSEQYF.

The J gene is TRBJ2-3, the V gene TRBV5-1; D is perhaps TRBD2 (6 bases). There are 17 residues in the CDR3. Germline V lookup: CDR1 SGHRS, CDR2 YFSETQ. Trimming shortened V by 4 bases and J by 8 bases, and 26 bases separated the two germline ends. The CDR3: CASSPGHAGSPSGTQYF. CDR3 nucleotide sequence: TGCGCCAGCAGCCCAGGGCATGCGGGGTCCCCTTCGGGTACGCAGTATTTT.

J is TRBJ2-1 and V is TRBV14, with TRBD2 matching over 13 bases. V shed 3 bases, J shed 8 bases, and the junction held 7 bases outside the gene matches. Germline CDR1 and CDR2: SGHDN and FVKESK. This CDR3 spans 16 amino acids. DNA of the CDR3: TGTGCCAGCAGCCAGTTTGGGACTAGCGGGGATGATGAGCAGTTCTTC. Its translation is CASSQFGTSGDDEQFF.

This rearrangement joins TRBV9 to TRBJ2-3; 14 bases agree with TRBD2. Germline V gene data show CDR1 as SGDLS and CDR2 as YYNGEE. J lost 0 bases, V lost 4 bases, and 4 bases had no gene match. The CDR3 loop spans 17 amino acids. In nucleotides, the CDR3 is TGTGCCAGCAGCTTTGGGACTAGCGGGAGTAGCACAGATACGCAGTATTTT. It specifies CASSFGTSGSSTDTQYF.

This clone was observed once. This sequence joins TRBV19 and TRBJ2-7; D may be TRBD1 (5 bases). The CDR3 is 15 residues long. With 3 bases removed from V and 6 bases from J, the gap between germline ends came to 18 bases. Germline CDR1 LNHDA, CDR2 SQIVND (reference sequence). CDR3 in amino acids: CASSINGQGPREQYF. The CDR3, as DNA: TGTGCCAGTAGTATTAACGGGCAGGGCCCGCGCGAGCAGTACTTC.

The CDR3 spells CASSVGAGGRTDTQYF. CDR3 sequence (DNA): TGTGCCAGCAGCGTAGGGGCGGGAGGAAGGACAGATACGCAGTATTTT. The rearrangement uses TRBV9 and TRBJ2-3; 8 nucleotides match TRBD2. The ends lost 0 bases at V and 3 bases at J; junction bases unmatched: 6. The CDR3 is made up of 16 amino acids. Germline V gives CDR1 SGDLS, CDR2 YYNGEE.

This chain uses TRBV6-6 with TRBJ1-1, with 10 bases that match TRBD1. The J segment lost 5 bases and the V segment lost 6 bases, leaving 9 bases of the junction unmatched. Germline V gene lookup returns CDR1 MNHNY and CDR2 SVGAGI (reference sequence). The CDR3 covers 15 residues. The CDR3 loop is CASRDRDRGDTEAFF. The CDR3 DNA reads TGTGCCAGCAGGGATCGGGACAGGGGCGATACTGAAGCTTTCTTT.

The chain uses TRBV5-1 and TRBJ1-1; 7 nucleotides match TRBD1. V trimming: 4 bases; J trimming: 4 bases; junction bases outside the gene matches: 4. CDR1 SGHRS and CDR2 YFSETQ come from the germline V gene. The CDR3 contains 13 residues. CDR3 in amino acids: CASSMTGSTEAFF. The CDR3 DNA sequence: TGCGCCAGCAGCATGACAGGGAGCACTGAAGCTTTCTTT.

The chain uses TRBV5-4 and TRBJ1-1; D not resolved. Germline CDR1 reads SGHNT; CDR2 reads YYREEE (reference sequence). Trimming stripped 0 bases from V and 5 bases from J, with 14 bases between. The CDR3 contains 15 residues. The CDR3: CASSLGAAPITEAFF. CDR3 DNA sequence: TGTGCCAGCAGCTTGGGGGCAGCCCCGATTACTGAAGCTTTCTTT. Full variable domain (missing parts from reference TRBV5-4 and TRBJ1-1): ETGVTQSPTHLIKTRGQQVTLRCSSQSGHNTVSWYQQALGQGPQFIFQYYREEENGRGNFPPRFSGLQFPNYSSELNVNALELDDSALYLCASSLGAAPITEAFFGQGTRLTVV.

The chain has TRBV7-9 and TRBJ2-1, with TRBD1 matching 7 bases. Germline V gene lookup returns CDR1 SEHNR and CDR2 FQNEAQ (reference sequence). This CDR3 has 15 amino acids. V shed 2 bases and J 3 bases; nucleotides not matched to a gene: 4. The CDR3 coding sequence is TGTGCCAGCAGCTTAACGGACAGGTTCTACAATGAGCAGTTCTTC. Its protein is CASSLTDRFYNEQFF.

This clone has just a few counts. The sample holds other DNA sequences that translate to the same CDR3. The chain links TRBV28 to TRBJ1-4, with TRBD1 as a possible D gene (6 bases). V lost 6 bases and J 5 bases, leaving 10 bases between the germline ends. Germline-derived CDR1 and CDR2 are MDHEN and SYDVKM. CDR3 length: 13 amino acids. In DNA form, the CDR3 reads TGTGCCAGCAGAACAGGGACGAATGAAAAACTGTTTTTT. Translated: CASRTGTNEKLFF.

V gene TRBV21-1 combines with J gene TRBJ1-2; the table gives TRBD1 as D, unverified against the DNA. TRBV21-1 is a known pseudogene. The CDR3 is 14 residues long. CDR3 sequence (DNA): TGTGCCAGCAGCGGACAGGCTTCTAACTATGGCTACACCTTC. Translated, it gives CASSGQASNYGYTF.

The V gene is TRBV6-5, the J gene TRBJ1-1, with a possible D match to TRBD1 (5 bases). The V end was cut by 4 bases, the J end by 0 bases, with 9 bases between. The germline V gene has CDR1 MNHEY and CDR2 SVGAGI. This CDR3 is built from 14 residues. The CDR3 coding sequence is TGTGCCAGCAGTTGGGGCGCTATGAACACTGAAGCTTTCTTT. It yields the protein CASSWGAMNTEAFF.

The chain links TRBV5-4 to TRBJ1-4; 9 bases are a match to TRBD1. This CDR3 is 16 amino acids long. J gave up 8 bases and V 5 bases, and 13 bases lay outside the gene matches. Germline CDR1 is SGHNT and CDR2 is YYREEE (reference sequence). The CDR3 nucleotides read TGTGCCAGCAGTCTTGTTTCTGGGACAGGGTTGGAAAAACTGTTTTTT. Translating it yields CASSLVSGTGLEKLFF.

CDR3 region: CASSLSSGLNTDTQYF. As DNA, the CDR3 is TGTGCCAGCAGTTTAAGTTCCGGTCTCAACACAGATACGCAGTATTTT. This chain joins TRBV27 and TRBJ2-3, with D uncertain. Trimming pared 2 bases from V and 2 bases from J, leaving 14 bases between. The CDR3 has 16 residues. From germline, CDR1 is MNHEY and CDR2 SMNVEV (reference sequence).

The chain joins TRBV21-1 to TRBJ2-1; TRBD2, the table's D call, was not compared with the DNA. TRBV21-1 is a known pseudogene. The CDR3 runs to 15 residues. The CDR3 DNA reads as TGTGCCAGCAGCAATACTAGCGTGTTCTACAATGAGCAGTTCTTC. Translation gives CASSNTSVFYNEQFF.

This chain links TRBV14 with TRBJ2-3; D is uncertain. Trimming took off 1 base at V and 6 bases at J, with 11 bases between the two ends. Germline assignment: CDR1 SGHDN and CDR2 FVKESK. The CDR3 consists of 14 residues. CDR3 DNA: TGTGCCAGCAGCCAAGCCCATACGAGCGATACGCAGTATTTT. Translation gives CASSQAHTSDTQYF. The entire variable domain, with the rest obtained from reference TRBV14 and TRBJ2-3, is as follows: EAGVTQFPSHSVIEKGQTVTLRCDPISGHDNLYWYRRVMGKEIKFLLHFVKESKQDESGMPNNRFLAERTGGTYSTLKVQPAELEDSGVYFCASSQAHTSDTQYFGPGTRLTVL.

This rearrangement joins TRBV9 to TRBJ2-5, with D possibly matching TRBD2 (5 bases). The CDR3 has 13 residues. V shed 6 bases and J shed 5 bases, with 14 bases lying between them. The germline CDR1 and CDR2 sequences are SGDLS and YYNGEE. The CDR3 region is CASNEGVGETQYF. CDR3 in DNA: TGTGCCAGCAACGAGGGAGTTGGTGAGACCCAGTACTTC.

The chain carries TRBV5-4 and TRBJ1-1; D might be TRBD1 (6 bases). V was clipped by 0 bases and J by 4 bases, with 13 bases between them. The CDR3 sequence is 15 residues long. Germline CDR1 and CDR2: SGHNT and YYREEE (reference sequence). In nucleotides, the CDR3 is TGTGCCAGCAGCTTGGCTTGGGGGCTGGGCACTGAAGCTTTCTTT. Encoded protein: CASSLAWGLGTEAFF.

The V call is TRBV9, the J call TRBJ2-3; 7 bases line up with TRBD2. The V gene's germline CDR1 is SGDLS and CDR2 YYNGEE. V gave up 3 bases and J gave up 1 base; unmatched junction bases: 11. This CDR3 contains 17 residues. CDR3 protein: CASSASGAGTGTDTQYF. The CDR3 DNA follows: TGTGCCAGCAGCGCCTCCGGAGCGGGGACCGGCACAGATACGCAGTATTTT.

In DNA, the CDR3 is TGCGCCAGCAGCGCATTGAAGGGACAGGGGTCCTACGAGCAGTACTTC. Translating gives CASSALKGQGSYEQYF. V is TRBV5-1 and J is TRBJ2-7, with 10 bases matching TRBD1. This CDR3 spans 16 amino acids. CDR1 SGHRS and CDR2 YFSETQ come from the germline V gene. V trimming: 4 bases; J trimming: 1 base; junction bases outside the gene matches: 8.

This chain connects TRBV29-1 to TRBJ2-7; 12 nucleotides align to TRBD2. Losses at the gene ends were 7 bases for V and 0 bases for J; bases not matched to a gene: 4. This CDR3 is 14 amino acids long. Germline-derived CDR1 and CDR2 are SQVTM and ANQGSEA. CDR3 sequence: CSATLAGGSYEQYV. The CDR3 bases are TGCAGCGCCACACTAGCGGGAGGCTCCTACGAGCAGTACGTC.

The V call is TRBV5-1, the J call TRBJ1-5; unclear D gene. Trimming removed 5 bases at V and 2 bases at J, with 8 bases between. The CDR3 spans 13 residues. In germline, CDR1 is SGHRS, CDR2 YFSETQ. CDR3 sequence reads: CASSDMGNQPQHF. The CDR3 region has the DNA TGCGCCAGCAGTGACATGGGCAATCAGCCCCAGCATTTT.

This chain joins TRBV28 and TRBJ2-3; D remains unclear. The V gene's germline CDR1 is MDHEN and CDR2 SYDVKM. This CDR3 comprises 14 residues. V lost 6 bases, J lost 1 base, and 11 bases lay in between. CDR3 sequence: CASRISSGTDTQYF. For the CDR3, the DNA is TGTGCCAGCAGAATATCTTCGGGCACAGATACGCAGTATTTT.

V is TRBV10-2 and J is TRBJ1-1, with a weak D call TRBD1 (5 bases). The V gene lost 6 bases and the J gene lost 0 bases, with 11 bases spanning the gap. Germline V gives CDR1 WSHSY, CDR2 SAAADI. The CDR3 consists of 14 residues. The CDR3 nucleotides read TGCGCCAGCAGCCGGGGAGGGGTGAACACTGAAGCTTTCTTT. It yields the protein CASSRGGVNTEAFF.

This sequence joins TRBV7-6 and TRBJ2-3; D gene unclear. Germline CDR1 SGHVS, CDR2 FNYEAQ. The CDR3 consists of 13 residues. Trimming left V 1 base short and J 1 base short, with 3 bases between. The CDR3 here is CASSLVGTDTQYF. The CDR3 nucleotides read TGTGCCAGCAGCTTAGTCGGCACAGATACGCAGTATTTT. Looking up the rest from reference TRBV7-6 and TRBJ2-3 gives the full variable domain: GAGVSQSPRYKVTKRGQDVALRCDPISGHVSLYWYRQALGQGPEFLTYFNYEAQQDKSGLPNDRFSAERPEGSISTLTIQRTEQRDSAMYRCASSLVGTDTQYFGPGTRLTVL.

J is TRBJ2-3 and V is TRBV9; TRBD2 matches 9 bases. V was pared by 1 base and J by 0 bases, with 9 bases of the junction left unmatched. The CDR3 totals 18 residues. Germline V CDR1 and CDR2: SGDLS, YYNGEE. CDR3 amino acids: CASSVRAAGGTSTDTQYF. CDR3 coding DNA: TGTGCCAGCAGCGTAAGGGCGGCGGGAGGGACTAGCACAGATACGCAGTATTTT.

CDR3 amino acids: CASSLGAGVSYEQYF. The CDR3 nucleotides are TGTGCCAGCAGCTTAGGAGCGGGAGTCTCGTACGAGCAGTACTTC. The chain uses TRBV7-9 and TRBJ2-7; the match to TRBD2 covers 8 bases. CDR1 and CDR2 from the germline V gene are SEHNR and FQNEAQ (reference sequence). Trimming removed 1 base from V and 4 bases from J; junction bases left unmatched: 6. The length of the CDR3 is 15 residues.

V is TRBV2 and J is TRBJ1-2, with D possibly TRBD1 on 5 matching bases. This CDR3 contains 11 residues. CDR1 and CDR2 (germline): SNHLY, FYNNEI. The V end lost 7 bases, the J end lost 5 bases, and 8 bases lay between the germline ends. The CDR3 DNA is TGTGCCAGCACACAGGATTATGGCTACACCTTC. Amino acids: CASTQDYGYTF.

V usage is TRBV6-6 and J usage is TRBJ1-5, with D hard to call. The CDR3 contains 14 residues. V was shortened by 1 base and J by 9 bases, with 13 bases between the two germline ends. Germline V gene data show CDR1 as MNHNY and CDR2 as SVGAGI (reference sequence). The CDR3 DNA follows: TGTGCCAGCAGTTACTTCGCAGTCCCGTGGCCCCAGCATTTT. As protein: CASSYFAVPWPQHF.

The V and J genes are TRBV15 and TRBJ1-4; tentative D call: TRBD1 (6 bases). CDR3 size: 15 residues. Between the trimmed V and J ends, which lost 5 bases and 6 bases, there was a span of 16 bases. Germline V gene lookup returns CDR1 LNHNV and CDR2 YYDKDF (reference sequence). CDR3 DNA sequence: TGTGCCACCAGCCGGCGAGGACCAGGGGATGAAAAACTGTTTTTT. It codes for CATSRRGPGDEKLFF.